These T cell receptor beta chains were read from a single sample in a study of response to subunit inactivated influenza vaccine. A single record per CDR3 protein comes from TCRdb applying MiXCR to the RT-PCR reads. This table holds roughly 500,000 distinct CDR3 sequences, under 30% found once. A further study also used this sample, focusing on T cells expressing NK-cell markers.

The material was CD4+ T cells sorted from PBMCs, obtained roughly 12 days after vaccination. The source of these receptors is a man aged 45-60 years who received an inactivated influenza vaccine. CDR3s include the opening cysteine and the closing phenylalanine or tryptophan. A D gene is named only where the DNA matches it firmly. Expanded clones are given a class, and other clones once, few, many or no size at all.

cdr3_nt cdr3_aa clone_size v_call d_call j_call
TGTGCCAGCAGTTTAGATCCCCAGGGTAGCTACACCTTC CASSLDPQGSYTF few TRBV12-3/TRBV12-4 . TRBJ1-2
TGTGCCAGCAGCGGCAGACAGGATCCTAACTATGGCTACACCTTC CASSGRQDPNYGYTF few TRBV7-8 . TRBJ1-2
TGTGCCAGCAGGGGAGGAGCGGGGTACCTCCAAGAGACCCAGTACTTC CASRGGAGYLQETQYF once TRBV7-2 TRBD2 TRBJ2-5
TGTGCCAGCAGTCCACGGGCGGGCCAGTACAATGAGCAGTTCTTC CASSPRAGQYNEQFF . TRBV28 . TRBJ2-1
TGTGCCAGCAGCGGGGGGGCATGGAGGACAGATACGCAGTATTTT CASSGGAWRTDTQYF . TRBV27 TRBD2 TRBJ2-3
TGTGCCACCAGTGGCGGGACAGGGGGCACTGAAGCTTTCTTT CATSGGTGGTEAFF . TRBV24-1 TRBD1 TRBJ1-1
TGTGCCAGCAGCAACCGGGACGGTAGCACAGATACGCAGTATTTT CASSNRDGSTDTQYF few TRBV3-1 . TRBJ2-3
TGCAGTGCTAGAGGTAGCGGGAACTTCAATGAGCAGTTCTTC CSARGSGNFNEQFF . TRBV20-1 TRBD2 TRBJ2-1
TGTGCCAGCAGCTCCGGGACAGGGCTGCGGGTAGATACGCAGTATTTT CASSSGTGLRVDTQYF . TRBV11-3 TRBD1 TRBJ2-3
TGTGCCAGCAGTTTATGGCTTCAGGGGTCTCACGAGCAGTACTTC CASSLWLQGSHEQYF . TRBV28 . TRBJ2-7
TGTGCCAGCAGTTTAGGTACGGGGGCAGAGACCCAGTACTTC CASSLGTGAETQYF few TRBV12-3/TRBV12-4 . TRBJ2-5
TGCGCCAGCAGCCCCCGGACGGATTCGAGGGGCTACACCTTC CASSPRTDSRGYTF . TRBV5-1 . TRBJ1-2
TGTGCCAGCAGCCAAAGGACCGCGCAAGAGACCCAGTACTTC CASSQRTAQETQYF many TRBV3-1 . TRBJ2-5
TGTGCCAGCAGTGAATCAGGGTCCTATAATTCACCCCTCCACTTT CASSESGSYNSPLHF . TRBV6-1 . TRBJ1-6
TGTGCCAGCGTGGATCCGGGTCTCTATGGCTACACCTTC CASVDPGLYGYTF . TRBV6-1 . TRBJ1-2
TGTGCCATCAGTGGCAGGGGGAGCGGCACAGATACGCAGTATTTT CAISGRGSGTDTQYF few TRBV10-3 TRBD1 TRBJ2-3
TGCAGTGCACCCCAAACTAGCGGGAGAAACAGTGAGCAGTTCTTC CSAPQTSGRNSEQFF . TRBV20-1 TRBD2 TRBJ2-1
TGCGCCAGCAGGGACGGCACTGAAGCTTTCTTT CASRDGTEAFF . TRBV10-2 . TRBJ1-1
TGTGCCACCCGGAAAGGGGGAAGGGACACCGGGGAGCTGTTTTTT CATRKGGRDTGELFF . TRBV28 . TRBJ2-2
TGCAGTGCTGACTCCGGGACAGACATCAACAATGAGCAGTTCTTC CSADSGTDINNEQFF . TRBV20-1 TRBD1 TRBJ2-1
TGTGCCAGCAGCTTGTCCGTTAGACAGTACCAAGAGACCCAGTACTTC CASSLSVRQYQETQYF few TRBV5-8 . TRBJ2-5
TGCAGTGCTAGAGATCCGACAGGGGGCTCCTACAATGAGCAGTTCTTC CSARDPTGGSYNEQFF few TRBV20-1 TRBD1 TRBJ2-1
TGTGCCACCAGTGATTTGCTCGGGACTAGCGGCGTCAATGAGCAGTTCTTC CATSDLLGTSGVNEQFF . TRBV24-1 TRBD2 TRBJ2-1
TGTGCCAGCAGTTTAATGGGAAAGGGCGGCGGCAATCAGCCCCAGGATTTT CASSLMGKGGGNQPQDF . TRBV12-3/TRBV12-4 . TRBJ1-5